This T cell receptor beta chain was documented in a study of T cell responses to AZD1222 COVID-19 vaccine. Overall study findings and caveats: Of spike-specific TCRs, nearly half reportedly target regions left unmutated in variants. Just a handful of AZD1222 recipients were seropositive at baseline. White British people made up most donors, females outnumbered males, and clonal diversity was possibly underestimated.

V shed 4 bases and J shed 4 bases, with 14 bases lying between them. The CDR3 extends over 15 amino acids. Per germline, CDR1 MDHEN and CDR2 SYDVKM. The table came from immunoSEQ multiplex PCR; TCRdb's copy has only in-frame clones and leaves some out. The data contain around 130,000 clones, more than 85% of them singletons. Turning to this clone: Its antigen is as yet unknown.

The V and J genes are TRBV28 and TRBJ1-3; tentatively, D is TRBD1 (5 bases). Sequenced material: peripheral blood, taken on day 0 of AZD1222 vaccination. The clonotype originates from an adult in good health. CDR3 DNA: TGTGCCAGCAGTTCTGTCCGGGACGGCGGAAACACCATATATTTT. Protein: CASSSVRDGGNTIYF.